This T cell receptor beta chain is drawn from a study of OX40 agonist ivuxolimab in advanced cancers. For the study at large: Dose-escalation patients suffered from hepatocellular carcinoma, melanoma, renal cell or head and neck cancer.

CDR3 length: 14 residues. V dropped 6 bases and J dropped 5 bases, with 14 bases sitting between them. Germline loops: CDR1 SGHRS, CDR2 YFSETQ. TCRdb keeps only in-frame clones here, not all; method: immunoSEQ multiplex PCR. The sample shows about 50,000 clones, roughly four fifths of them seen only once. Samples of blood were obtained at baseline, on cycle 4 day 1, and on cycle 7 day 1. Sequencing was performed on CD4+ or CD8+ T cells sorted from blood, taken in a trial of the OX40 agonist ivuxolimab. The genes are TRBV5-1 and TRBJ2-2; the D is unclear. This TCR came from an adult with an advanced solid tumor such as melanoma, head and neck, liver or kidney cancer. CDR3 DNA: TGCGCCAGCATGGCGACCTCCCGGACCGGGGAGCTGTTTTTT. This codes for CASMATSRTGELFF.